This T cell receptor beta chain was recovered during a study of T cells in Graves' hyperthyroidism and ophthalmopathy. Across the study: Before any treatment, at initial diagnosis, peripheral blood was collected.

Trimming removed 4 bases at V and 7 bases at J, with 11 bases between. This CDR3 has 13 residues. Germline CDR1 is ENHRY and CDR2 is SYGVKD. Authors of the study amplified TCR beta CDR3 regions from RNA transcripts. The HTBI primer set served for first-round RT-PCR of the TCR CDR3. One entry per CDR3 protein, called by TCRdb with MiXCR from the multiplex PCR reads. The sample lists some 560,000 distinct CDR3 sequences, approximately 14% occurring once. This clonotype was recorded many times. Newly diagnosed hyperthyroidism, duration under 2 months, in patients aged 18 to 65. Exclusion followed for patients with uncontrolled infection, other autoimmune disease, pregnancy or lactation.

The source of this sequence is a woman in her thirties or forties with Graves' hyperthyroidism. The rearrangement joins TRBV10-3 to TRBJ2-1, with D perhaps matching TRBD2 (6 bases). Sequencing input: blood. The CDR3, as DNA: TGTGCCATCAGTGCGGGAGTACGGAATGAGCAGTTCTTC. Its protein product is CAISAGVRNEQFF.